This T cell receptor beta chain was captured by sequencing in a study of metastatic and nonmetastatic thyroid tumors. Looking at the study overall: Repertoire comparisons spanned blood and tumor or nodule tissue from malignant and benign thyroid patients.

Original processing methods: It was from CDR3 differences across clinicopathological groups that a distant-metastasis classifier for papillary thyroid cancer was built. TCRdb re-called clones via MiXCR from the PCR reads. Here the V and J calls rest on TCRdb's processing, not on the authors' analysis. Altogether some 93,000 clones are present, about 13% being singletons, with the ten largest covering around 11%. Every patient was untreated before thyroid surgery. Findings of the study overall: Reportedly, malignant thyroid tumors had significantly higher TCR beta diversity than benign nodules, in blood and tumor.

This CDR3 is built from 12 residues. V was cut by 8 bases and J by 4 bases, with 11 bases left in between. CDR1 is SNHLY and CDR2 is FYNNEI in the germline V gene. This clone was observed at least ten times. Its antigen is still unknown. Sample: blood. The sequence was obtained from a female donor with papillary thyroid cancer or a benign thyroid nodule (not recorded which). Some clones in this sample may be carry-over from other donors' samples. The chain has TRBV2 and TRBJ1-1; D gene ambiguous. CDR3 region: CASVATATEAFF. The CDR3 DNA reads as TGTGCCAGCGTAGCGACTGCCACTGAAGCTTTCTTT.